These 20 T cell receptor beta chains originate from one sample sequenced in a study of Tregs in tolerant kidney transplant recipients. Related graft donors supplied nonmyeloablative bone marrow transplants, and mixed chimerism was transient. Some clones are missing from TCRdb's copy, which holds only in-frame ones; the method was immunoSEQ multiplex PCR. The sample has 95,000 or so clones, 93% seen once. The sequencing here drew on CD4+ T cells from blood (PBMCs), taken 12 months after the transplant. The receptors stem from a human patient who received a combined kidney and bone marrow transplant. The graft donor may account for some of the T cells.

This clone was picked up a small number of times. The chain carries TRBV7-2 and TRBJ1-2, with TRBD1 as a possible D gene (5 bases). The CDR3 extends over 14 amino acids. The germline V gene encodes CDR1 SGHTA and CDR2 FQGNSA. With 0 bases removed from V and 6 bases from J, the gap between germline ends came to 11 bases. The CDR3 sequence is CASSLASREDGYTF. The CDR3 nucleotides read TGTGCCAGCAGCTTAGCGAGCAGGGAAGATGGCTACACCTTC.

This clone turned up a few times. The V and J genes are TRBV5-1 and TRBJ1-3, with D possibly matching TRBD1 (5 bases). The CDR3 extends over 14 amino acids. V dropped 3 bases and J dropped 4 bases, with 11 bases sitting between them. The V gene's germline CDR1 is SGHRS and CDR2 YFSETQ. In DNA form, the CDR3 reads TGCGCCAGCAGCTCCCAGGGTCCCGGAAACACCATATATTTT. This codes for CASSSQGPGNTIYF.

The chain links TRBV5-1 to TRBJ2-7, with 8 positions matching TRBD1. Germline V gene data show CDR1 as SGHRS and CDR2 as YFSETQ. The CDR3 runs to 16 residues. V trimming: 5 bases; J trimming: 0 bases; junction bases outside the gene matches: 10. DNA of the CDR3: TGCGCCAGCAGTGGCAGGGGGCTGGGCCCCTCCTACGAGCAGTACTTC. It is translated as CASSGRGLGPSYEQYF. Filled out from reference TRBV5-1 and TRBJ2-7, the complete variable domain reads KAGVTQTPRYLIKTRGQQVTLSCSPISGHRSVSWYQQTPGQGLQFLFEYFSETQRNKGNFPGRFSGRQFSNSRSEMNVSTLELGDSALYLCASSGRGLGPSYEQYFGPGTRLTVT.

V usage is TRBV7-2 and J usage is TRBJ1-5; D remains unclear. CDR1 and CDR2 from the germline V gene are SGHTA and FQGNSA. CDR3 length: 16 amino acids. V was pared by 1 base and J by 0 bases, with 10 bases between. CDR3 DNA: TGTGCCAGCAGCTTAGAGCGCAGACCTAGCAATCAGCCCCAGCATTTT. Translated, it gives CASSLERRPSNQPQHF. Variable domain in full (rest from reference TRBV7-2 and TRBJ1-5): GAGVSQSPSNKVTEKGKDVELRCDPISGHTALYWYRQSLGQGLEFLIYFQGNSAPDKSGLPSDRFSAERTGGSVSTLTIQRTQQEDSAVYLCASSLERRPSNQPQHFGDGTRLSIL.

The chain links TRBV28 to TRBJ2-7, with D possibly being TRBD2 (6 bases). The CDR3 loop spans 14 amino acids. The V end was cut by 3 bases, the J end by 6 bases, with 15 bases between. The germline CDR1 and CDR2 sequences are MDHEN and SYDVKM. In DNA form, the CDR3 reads TGTGCCAGCAGTTTGAGGGACTTGTATCCCGAGCAGTACTTC. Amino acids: CASSLRDLYPEQYF.

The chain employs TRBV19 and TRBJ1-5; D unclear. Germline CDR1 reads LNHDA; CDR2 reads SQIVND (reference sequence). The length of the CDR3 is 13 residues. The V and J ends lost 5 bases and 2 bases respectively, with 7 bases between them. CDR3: CASSGSGNQPQHF. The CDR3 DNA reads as TGTGCCAGTAGTGGTTCAGGCAATCAGCCCCAGCATTTT.

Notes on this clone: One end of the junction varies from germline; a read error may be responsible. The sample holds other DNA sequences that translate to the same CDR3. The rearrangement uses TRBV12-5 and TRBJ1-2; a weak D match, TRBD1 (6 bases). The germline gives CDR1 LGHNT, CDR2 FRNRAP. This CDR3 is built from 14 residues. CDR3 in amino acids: CASGLVRGIYGYTF. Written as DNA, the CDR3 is TGTGCTAGTGGCTTGGTGAGGGGGATCTATGGCTACACCTTC.

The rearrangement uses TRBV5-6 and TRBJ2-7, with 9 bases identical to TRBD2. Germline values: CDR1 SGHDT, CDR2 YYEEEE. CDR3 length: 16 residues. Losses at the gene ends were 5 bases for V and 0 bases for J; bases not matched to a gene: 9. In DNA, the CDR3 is TGTGCCAGCAGACCGGGACTAGCCTCCCCCTCCTACGAGCAGTACTTC. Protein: CASRPGLASPSYEQYF.

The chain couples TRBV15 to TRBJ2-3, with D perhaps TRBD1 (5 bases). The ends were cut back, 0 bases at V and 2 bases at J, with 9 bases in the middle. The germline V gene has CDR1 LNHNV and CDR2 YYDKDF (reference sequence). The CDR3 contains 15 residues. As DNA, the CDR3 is TGTGCCACCAGCAGAGATGGACACTACACAGATACGCAGTATTTT. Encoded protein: CATSRDGHYTDTQYF.

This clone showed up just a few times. The CDR3 is CASSRGLAGAGETQYF. The CDR3 region has the DNA TGTGCCAGCAGCCGCGGACTAGCGGGAGCCGGAGAGACCCAGTACTTC. The chain joins TRBV7-9 to TRBJ2-5, with 13 bases matching TRBD2. The CDR3 consists of 16 residues. J gave up 4 bases and V 5 bases, and 7 bases lay outside the gene matches. Germline loops: CDR1 SEHNR, CDR2 FQNEAQ (reference sequence).

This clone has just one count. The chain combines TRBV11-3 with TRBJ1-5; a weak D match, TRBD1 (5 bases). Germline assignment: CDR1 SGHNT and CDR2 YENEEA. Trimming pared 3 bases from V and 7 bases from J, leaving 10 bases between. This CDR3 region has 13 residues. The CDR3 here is CASSLGGRQPQHF. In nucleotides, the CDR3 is TGTGCCAGCAGCTTGGGGGGACGACAGCCCCAGCATTTT.

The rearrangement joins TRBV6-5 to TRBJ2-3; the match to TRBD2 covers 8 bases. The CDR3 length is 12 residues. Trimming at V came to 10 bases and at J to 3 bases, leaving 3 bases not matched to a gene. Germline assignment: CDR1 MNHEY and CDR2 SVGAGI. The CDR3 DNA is TGTGCCACCCGGGGGGGGACAGATACGCAGTATTTT. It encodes CATRGGTDTQYF.

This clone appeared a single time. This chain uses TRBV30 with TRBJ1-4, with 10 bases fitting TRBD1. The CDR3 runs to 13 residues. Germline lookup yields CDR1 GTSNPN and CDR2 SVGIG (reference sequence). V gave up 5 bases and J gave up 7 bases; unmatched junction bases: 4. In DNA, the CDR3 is TGTGCCTGGGGGAGGGACAGGGGTGAAAAACTGTTTTTT. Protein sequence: CAWGRDRGEKLFF.

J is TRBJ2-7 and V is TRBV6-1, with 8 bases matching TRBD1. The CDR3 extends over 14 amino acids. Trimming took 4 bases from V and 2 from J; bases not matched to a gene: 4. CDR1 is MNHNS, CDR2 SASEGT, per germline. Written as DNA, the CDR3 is TGTGCCAGCAGTGTAATGACAGGGGCCTACGAGCAGTACTTC. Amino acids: CASSVMTGAYEQYF.

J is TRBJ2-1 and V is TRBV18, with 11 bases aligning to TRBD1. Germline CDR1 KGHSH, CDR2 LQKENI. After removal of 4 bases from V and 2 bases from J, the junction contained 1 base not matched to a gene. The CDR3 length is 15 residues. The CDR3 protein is CASSRGQGAYNEQFF. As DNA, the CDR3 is TGTGCCAGCTCACGGGGACAGGGGGCCTACAATGAGCAGTTCTTC.

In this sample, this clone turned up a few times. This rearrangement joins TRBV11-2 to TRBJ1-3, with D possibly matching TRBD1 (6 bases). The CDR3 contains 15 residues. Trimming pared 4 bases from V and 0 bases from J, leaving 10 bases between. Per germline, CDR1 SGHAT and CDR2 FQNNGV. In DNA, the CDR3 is TGTGCCAGCAGCTCCCGGGACACCTCTGGAAACACCATATATTTT. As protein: CASSSRDTSGNTIYF.

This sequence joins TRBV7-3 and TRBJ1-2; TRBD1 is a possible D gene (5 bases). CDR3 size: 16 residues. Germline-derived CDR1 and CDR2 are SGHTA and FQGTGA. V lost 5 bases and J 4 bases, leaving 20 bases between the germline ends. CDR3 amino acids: CASSLLGGKGRYGYTF. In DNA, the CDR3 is TGTGCCAGCAGCCTCTTGGGGGGAAAAGGACGCTATGGCTACACCTTC.

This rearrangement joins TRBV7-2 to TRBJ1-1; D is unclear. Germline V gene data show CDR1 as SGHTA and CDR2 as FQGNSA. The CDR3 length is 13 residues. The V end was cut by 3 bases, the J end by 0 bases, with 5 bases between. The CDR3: CASSFSVNTEAFF. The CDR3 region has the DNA TGTGCCAGCAGCTTTAGCGTGAACACTGAAGCTTTCTTT.

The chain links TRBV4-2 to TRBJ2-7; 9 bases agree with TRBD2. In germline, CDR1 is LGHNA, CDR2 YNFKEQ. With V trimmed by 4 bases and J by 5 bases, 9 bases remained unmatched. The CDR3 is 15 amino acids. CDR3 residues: CASSLVWAGGDEQYF. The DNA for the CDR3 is TGTGCCAGCAGCCTAGTCTGGGCGGGAGGGGACGAGCAGTACTTC.

The CDR3 DNA follows: TGTGCCAGCAGCTCTGGACTAGCGGGGGTTACGCAGTATTTT. The encoded protein is CASSSGLAGVTQYF. The chain recombines TRBV7-9 with TRBJ2-3, with TRBD2 matching over 13 bases. CDR1 is SEHNR, CDR2 FQNEAQ, per germline (reference sequence). The CDR3 covers 14 residues. V shed 4 bases, J shed 8 bases, and the junction held 3 bases outside the gene matches. The full variable domain, rest sourced from reference TRBV7-9 and TRBJ2-3, is DTGVSQNPRHKITKRGQNVTFRCDPISEHNRLYWYRQTLGQGPEFLTYFQNEAQLEKSRLLSDRFSAERPKGSFSTLEIQRTEQGDSAMYLCASSSGLAGVTQYFGPGTRLTVL.